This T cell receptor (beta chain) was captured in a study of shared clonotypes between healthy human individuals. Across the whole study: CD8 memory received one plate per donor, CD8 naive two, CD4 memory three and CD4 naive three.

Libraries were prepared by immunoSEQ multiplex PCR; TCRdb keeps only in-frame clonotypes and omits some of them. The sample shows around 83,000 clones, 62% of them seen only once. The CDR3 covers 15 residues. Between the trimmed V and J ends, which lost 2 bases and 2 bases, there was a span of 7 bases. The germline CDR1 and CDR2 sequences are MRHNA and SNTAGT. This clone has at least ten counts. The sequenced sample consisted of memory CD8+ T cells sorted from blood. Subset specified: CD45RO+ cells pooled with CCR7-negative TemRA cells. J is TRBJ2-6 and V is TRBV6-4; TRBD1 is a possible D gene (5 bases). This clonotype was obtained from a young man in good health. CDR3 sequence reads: CASSDRGAGANVLTF. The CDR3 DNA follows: TGTGCCAGCAGTGACAGGGGCGCTGGGGCCAACGTCCTGACTTTC.